The 18 T cell receptor beta chains below all came from one sample that was sequenced in a study of shared clonotypes between healthy human individuals. Produced via immunoSEQ multiplex PCR; TCRdb's table is partial and in-frame only. Found here are around 1.5 million clones, 95% to 99% of them singletons; the top ten hold about 0.45%. The sequenced sample consisted of naive CD4+ T cells sorted from blood. Subset here: CD45RA+ positively selected. The receptors shown here come from a man aged 25 to 40 in good health.

The gene calls are TRBV10-3 and TRBJ1-3; 7 nucleotides line up with TRBD1. With 7 bases clipped from V and 4 bases from J, the junction kept 7 bases outside the gene matches. The germline V gene encodes CDR1 ENHRY and CDR2 SYGVKD. CDR3 length equals 14 residues. DNA for the CDR3: TGTGCCATCACCGACAGGGTGGGAGGAAACACCATATATTTT. It codes for CAITDRVGGNTIYF.

The chain uses TRBV6-1 and TRBJ1-5; 9 nucleotides align to TRBD1. The CDR3 totals 15 residues. The V gene end was trimmed by 4 bases and the J gene end by 7 bases; junction bases not matched to a gene: 8. In germline, CDR1 is MNHNS, CDR2 SASEGT. For the CDR3, the DNA is TGTGCCAGCAGTGGAACGGGACAGGGTGGACAGCCCCAGCATTTT. Protein sequence: CASSGTGQGGQPQHF.

The chain carries TRBV28 and TRBJ2-7, with a possible D match to TRBD2 (6 bases). V was trimmed by 7 bases and J by 0 bases, leaving 25 bases between them. The germline CDR1 and CDR2 sequences are MDHEN and SYDVKM. The CDR3 length is 18 residues. The CDR3: CASTASYGSIGFSYEQYF. The CDR3 DNA reads TGTGCCAGCACCGCCAGTTACGGGAGCATCGGGTTCTCCTACGAGCAGTACTTC. Looking up the rest from reference TRBV28 and TRBJ2-7 gives the full variable domain: DVKVTQSSRYLVKRTGEKVFLECVQDMDHENMFWYRQDPGLGLRLIYFSYDVKMKEKGDIPEGYSVSREKKERFSLILESASTNQTSMYLCASTASYGSIGFSYEQYFGPGTRLTVT.

As for this clone: The junction differs from germline at one of its ends, possibly a read error. At the DNA level, this CDR3 is encoded by other sequences in the same sample as well. This chain connects TRBV4-1 to TRBJ2-7; TRBD2 aligns across 9 bases. Germline V gene data show CDR1 as MGHRA and CDR2 as YSYEKL. The CDR3 runs 15 residues. DNA of the CDR3: TGCGCCAGCAGCCACACCAGCGGGAGGCTCTACGAACAGTACTTC. It encodes CASSHTSGRLYEQYF.

Note on this clone: Other nucleotide sequences in the sample specify the same CDR3. V usage is TRBV9 and J usage is TRBJ2-3; D unresolved. The CDR3 consists of 12 residues. Germline V gene sequence: CDR1 SGDLS, CDR2 YYNGEE. Trimming left V 0 bases short and J 5 bases short, with 4 bases between. The chain's CDR3 is CASSVGGDTQYF. The CDR3 DNA is TGTGCCAGCAGCGTAGGGGGAGATACGCAGTATTTT.

The chain carries TRBV7-2 and TRBJ2-1; 9 bases match TRBD2. Germline V gene lookup returns CDR1 SGHTA and CDR2 FQGNSA. Unmatched junction bases numbered 12, after V lost 5 bases and J lost 7 bases. The CDR3 has 16 amino acids. The chain's CDR3 is CASSIIAGEFRNEQFF. The CDR3 region has the DNA TGTGCCAGCAGCATAATAGCGGGAGAATTCCGGAATGAGCAGTTCTTC.

The chain combines TRBV7-9 with TRBJ2-3, with D perhaps TRBD1 (7 bases). In germline, CDR1 is SEHNR, CDR2 FQNEAQ (reference sequence). V lost 5 bases to trimming and J lost 3 bases, with 12 bases between them. The CDR3 runs to 14 residues. CDR3 in amino acids: CASSPRGVTDTQYF. DNA of the CDR3: TGTGCCAGCAGCCCCAGGGGGGTAACAGATACGCAGTATTTT. Variable domain in full (rest from reference TRBV7-9 and TRBJ2-3): DTGVSQNPRHKITKRGQNVTFRCDPISEHNRLYWYRQTLGQGPEFLTYFQNEAQLEKSRLLSDRFSAERPKGSFSTLEIQRTEQGDSAMYLCASSPRGVTDTQYFGPGTRLTVL.

This chain connects TRBV5-6 to TRBJ2-3; D not certain. Trimming removed 1 base at V and 2 bases at J, with 14 bases between. This CDR3 comprises 16 residues. The germline gives CDR1 SGHDT, CDR2 YYEEEE. CDR3 bases: TGTGCCAGCAGCTTGTTTCAGGACCCTCCCACAGATACGCAGTATTTT. This encodes CASSLFQDPPTDTQYF.

The chain uses TRBV6-1 and TRBJ2-2; D is ambiguous. The CDR3 runs 14 residues. The germline CDR1 and CDR2 sequences are MNHNS and SASEGT. The V end lost 4 bases, the J end lost 6 bases, and 12 bases lay between the germline ends. CDR3 amino acids: CASSGIWIAGELFF. DNA for the CDR3: TGTGCCAGCAGTGGTATATGGATCGCCGGGGAGCTGTTTTTT.

This clone has a handful of counts. The V and J genes are TRBV7-7 and TRBJ2-7; D is tentatively TRBD1 or TRBD2 (6 bases each). This CDR3 comprises 15 residues. The ends were cut back, 0 bases at V and 3 bases at J, with 12 bases in the middle. The V gene's germline CDR1 is SSHAT and CDR2 FNYEAQ (reference sequence). CDR3 nucleotide sequence: TGTGCCAGCAGCTTAGCGCCCGGGGGCAGCTACGAGCAGTACTTC. This gives the protein CASSLAPGGSYEQYF.

The gene calls are TRBV15 and TRBJ2-5, with a possible D match to TRBD2 (5 bases). The V gene lost 0 bases and the J gene lost 3 bases, with 8 bases spanning the gap. The germline V gene encodes CDR1 LNHNV and CDR2 YYDKDF (reference sequence). CDR3 length: 14 amino acids. CDR3 region: CATSRDTRKETQYF. For the CDR3, the DNA is TGTGCCACCAGCAGAGATACTAGAAAAGAGACCCAGTACTTC.

The V call is TRBV2, the J call TRBJ2-7, with D perhaps TRBD1 (5 bases). The V gene lost 6 bases and the J gene lost 11 bases, with 17 bases spanning the gap. The V gene's germline CDR1 is SNHLY and CDR2 FYNNEI. The CDR3 is 12 residues long. CDR3 nucleotides: TGTGCCAGCAGCGGCGATGAGCAGGGCAAGTACTTC. Translated, it gives CASSGDEQGKYF.

V gene TRBV5-1 combines with J gene TRBJ2-1; 7 bases agree with TRBD2. CDR1 and CDR2 from the germline V gene are SGHRS and YFSETQ. J lost 8 bases, V lost 0 bases, and 8 bases had no gene match. There are 15 residues in the CDR3. The CDR3 loop is CASSLGPRGSHEQFF. CDR3 coding DNA: TGCGCCAGCAGCTTGGGTCCCCGCGGGAGCCATGAGCAGTTCTTC.

The rearrangement links TRBV11-2 to TRBJ2-2, with a weak D call TRBD2 (5 bases). The germline V and J ends were trimmed by 5 bases and 5 bases, with 15 bases remaining between them. The CDR3 spans 15 residues. From germline, CDR1 is SGHAT and CDR2 FQNNGV. CDR3 region: CASSPRVGGTGELFF. As DNA, the CDR3 is TGTGCCAGCAGCCCCAGAGTAGGCGGGACCGGGGAGCTGTTTTTT.

This sequence joins TRBV9 and TRBJ1-1; D gene ambiguous. CDR1 SGDLS and CDR2 YYNGEE come from the germline V gene. V dropped 0 bases and J dropped 5 bases, with 11 bases sitting between them. The CDR3 runs to 14 residues. CDR3 nucleotide sequence: TGTGCCAGCAGCGTAGTGACCGGCAGGACTGAAGCTTTCTTT. Translated, it gives CASSVVTGRTEAFF.

The sample holds one count of this clone. The chain uses TRBV14 and TRBJ2-2, with a tentative D call TRBD2 (5 bases). This CDR3 contains 14 residues. V gave up 6 bases and J gave up 6 bases, with 14 bases separating them. The germline V gene encodes CDR1 SGHDN and CDR2 FVKESK. CDR3 coding DNA: TGTGCCAGCAGTAAATCGGGGTTCCCCGGGGAGCTGTTTTTT. Amino acid sequence: CASSKSGFPGELFF.

The chain uses TRBV28 and TRBJ2-3; D unresolved. Deletions cut 2 bases from V and 0 bases from J, with 12 bases between. The CDR3 covers 16 residues. Germline-derived CDR1 and CDR2 are MDHEN and SYDVKM. CDR3 protein: CASSLGLEYSTDTQYF. The CDR3 DNA is TGTGCCAGCAGTTTAGGGCTAGAGTATAGCACAGATACGCAGTATTTT.

The gene calls are TRBV5-4 and TRBJ2-7; 12 nucleotides align to TRBD2. In germline, CDR1 is SGHNT, CDR2 YYREEE (reference sequence). The CDR3 is made up of 15 amino acids. V gave up 5 bases and J gave up 1 base; unmatched junction bases: 4. CDR3 sequence reads: CASRDGLAGSYEQYF. In DNA, the CDR3 is TGTGCCAGCAGAGACGGACTAGCGGGATCCTACGAGCAGTACTTC.